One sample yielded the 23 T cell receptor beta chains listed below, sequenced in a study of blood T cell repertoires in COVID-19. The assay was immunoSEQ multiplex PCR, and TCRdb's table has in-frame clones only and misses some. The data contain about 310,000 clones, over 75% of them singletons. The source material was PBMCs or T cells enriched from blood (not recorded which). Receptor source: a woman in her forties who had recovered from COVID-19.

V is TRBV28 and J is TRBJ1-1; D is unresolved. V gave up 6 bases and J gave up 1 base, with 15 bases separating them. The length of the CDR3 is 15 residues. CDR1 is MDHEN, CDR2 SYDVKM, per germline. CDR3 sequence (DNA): TGTGCCAGCAGCCTACCCGCGCAGGCGAACACTGAAGCTTTCTTT. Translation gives CASSLPAQANTEAFF. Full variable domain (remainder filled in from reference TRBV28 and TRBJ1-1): DVKVTQSSRYLVKRTGEKVFLECVQDMDHENMFWYRQDPGLGLRLIYFSYDVKMKEKGDIPEGYSVSREKKERFSLILESASTNQTSMYLCASSLPAQANTEAFFGQGTRLTVV.

CDR3 nucleotides: TGTGCCACCAGTTCGGGAAAGGGAAGTAGCGGCTACACCTTC. Translated: CATSSGKGSSGYTF. The rearrangement joins TRBV24-1 to TRBJ1-2; D is unclear. Between the trimmed V and J ends, which lost 6 bases and 8 bases, there was a span of 18 bases. This CDR3 region has 14 residues. Per germline, CDR1 KGHDR and CDR2 SFDVKD.

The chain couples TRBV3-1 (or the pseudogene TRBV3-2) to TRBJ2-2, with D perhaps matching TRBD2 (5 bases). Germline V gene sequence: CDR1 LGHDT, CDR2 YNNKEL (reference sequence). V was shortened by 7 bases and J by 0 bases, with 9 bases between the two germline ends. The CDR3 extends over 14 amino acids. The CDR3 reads CASKPGANTGELFF. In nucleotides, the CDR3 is TGTGCCAGCAAACCCGGGGCGAACACCGGGGAGCTGTTTTTT.

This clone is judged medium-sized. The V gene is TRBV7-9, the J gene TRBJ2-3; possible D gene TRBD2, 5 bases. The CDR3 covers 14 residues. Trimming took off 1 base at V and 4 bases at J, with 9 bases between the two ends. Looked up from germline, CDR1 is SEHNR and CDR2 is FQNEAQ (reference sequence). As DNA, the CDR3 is TGTGCCAGCAGCTTAGTCGGGGAGTCAGATACGCAGTATTTT. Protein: CASSLVGESDTQYF.

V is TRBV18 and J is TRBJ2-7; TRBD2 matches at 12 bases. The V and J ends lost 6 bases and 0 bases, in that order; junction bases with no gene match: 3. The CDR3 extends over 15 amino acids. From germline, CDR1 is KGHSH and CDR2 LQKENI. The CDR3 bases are TGTGCCAGCTCGCCTAGCGGGAGGGACTCCTACGAGCAGTACTTC. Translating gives CASSPSGRDSYEQYF.

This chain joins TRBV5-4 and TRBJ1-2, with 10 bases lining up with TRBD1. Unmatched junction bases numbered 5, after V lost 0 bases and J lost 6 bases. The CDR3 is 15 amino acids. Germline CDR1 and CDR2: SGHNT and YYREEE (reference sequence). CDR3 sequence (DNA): TGTGCCAGCAGCTTGGATAGGACAGGGGGAGATGGCTACACCTTC. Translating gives CASSLDRTGGDGYTF.

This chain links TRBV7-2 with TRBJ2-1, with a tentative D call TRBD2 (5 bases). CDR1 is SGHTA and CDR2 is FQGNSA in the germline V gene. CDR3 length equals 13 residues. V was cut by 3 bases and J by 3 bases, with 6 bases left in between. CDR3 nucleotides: TGTGCCAGCAGCTTCGGACTCTACAATGAGCAGTTCTTC. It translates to CASSFGLYNEQFF.

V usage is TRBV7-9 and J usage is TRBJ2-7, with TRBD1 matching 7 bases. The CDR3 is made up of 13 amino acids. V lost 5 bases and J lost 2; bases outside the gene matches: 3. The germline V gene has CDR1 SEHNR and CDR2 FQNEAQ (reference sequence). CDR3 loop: CASSGTVPYEQYF. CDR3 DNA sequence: TGTGCCAGCAGCGGGACAGTTCCCTACGAGCAGTACTTC.

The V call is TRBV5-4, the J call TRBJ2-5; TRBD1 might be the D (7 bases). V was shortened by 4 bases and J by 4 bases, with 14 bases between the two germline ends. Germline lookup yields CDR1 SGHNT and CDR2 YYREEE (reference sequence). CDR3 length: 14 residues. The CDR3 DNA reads TGTGCCAGCAGCCCAGGGGGGCGCACAGAGACCCAGTACTTC. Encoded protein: CASSPGGRTETQYF.

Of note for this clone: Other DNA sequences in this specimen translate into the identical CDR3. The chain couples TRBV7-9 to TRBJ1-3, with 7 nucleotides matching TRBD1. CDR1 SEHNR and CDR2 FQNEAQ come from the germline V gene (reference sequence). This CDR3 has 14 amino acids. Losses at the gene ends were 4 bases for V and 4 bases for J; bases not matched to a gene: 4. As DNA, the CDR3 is TGTGCCAGCAGCTACAGGGGATCAGGAAACACCATATATTTT. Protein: CASSYRGSGNTIYF.

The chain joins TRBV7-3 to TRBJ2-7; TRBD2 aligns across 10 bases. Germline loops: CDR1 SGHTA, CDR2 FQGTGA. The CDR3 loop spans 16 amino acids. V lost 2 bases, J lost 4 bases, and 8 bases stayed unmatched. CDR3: CASSLGPSGSGYEQYF. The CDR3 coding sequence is TGTGCCAGCAGCTTAGGTCCTAGCGGGAGCGGGTACGAGCAGTACTTC.

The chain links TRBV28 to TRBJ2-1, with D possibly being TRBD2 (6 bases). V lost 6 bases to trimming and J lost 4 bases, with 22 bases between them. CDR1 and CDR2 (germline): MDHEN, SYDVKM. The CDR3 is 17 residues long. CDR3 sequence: CASSPPPTSNIYNEQFF. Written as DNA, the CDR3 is TGTGCCAGCAGCCCCCCTCCTACTAGCAACATATACAATGAGCAGTTCTTC.

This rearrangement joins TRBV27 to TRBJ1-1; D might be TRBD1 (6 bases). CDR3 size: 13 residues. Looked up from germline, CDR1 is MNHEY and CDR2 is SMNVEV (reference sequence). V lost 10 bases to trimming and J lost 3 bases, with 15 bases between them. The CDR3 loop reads CATRQEFDTEAFF. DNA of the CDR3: TGTGCCACACGACAGGAATTCGACACTGAAGCTTTCTTT.

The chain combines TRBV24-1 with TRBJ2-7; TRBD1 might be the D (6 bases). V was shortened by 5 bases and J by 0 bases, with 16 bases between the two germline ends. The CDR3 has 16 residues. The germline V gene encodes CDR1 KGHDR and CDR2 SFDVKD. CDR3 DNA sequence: TGTGCCACCAGTGCCCCGTCCGCACAGGGCTCCTACGAGCAGTACTTC. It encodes CATSAPSAQGSYEQYF.

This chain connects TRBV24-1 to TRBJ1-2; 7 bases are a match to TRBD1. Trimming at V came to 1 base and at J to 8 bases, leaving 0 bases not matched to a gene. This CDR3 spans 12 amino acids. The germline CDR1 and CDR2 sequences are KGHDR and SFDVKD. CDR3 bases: TGTGCCACCAGTGATTTCAGGGGGGGCTACACCTTC. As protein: CATSDFRGGYTF.

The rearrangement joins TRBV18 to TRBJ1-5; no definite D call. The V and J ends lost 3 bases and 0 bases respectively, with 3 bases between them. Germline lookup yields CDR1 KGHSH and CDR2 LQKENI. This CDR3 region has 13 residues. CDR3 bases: TGTGCCAGCTCACCCAATAGCAATCAGCCCCAGCATTTT. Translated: CASSPNSNQPQHF.

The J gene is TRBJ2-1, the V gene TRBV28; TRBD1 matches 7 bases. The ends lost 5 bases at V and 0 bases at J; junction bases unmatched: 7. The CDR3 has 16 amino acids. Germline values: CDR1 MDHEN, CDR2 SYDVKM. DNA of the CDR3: TGTGCCAGCAGTGCTAGGGGGCGGGTCTCCTACAATGAGCAGTTCTTC. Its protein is CASSARGRVSYNEQFF.

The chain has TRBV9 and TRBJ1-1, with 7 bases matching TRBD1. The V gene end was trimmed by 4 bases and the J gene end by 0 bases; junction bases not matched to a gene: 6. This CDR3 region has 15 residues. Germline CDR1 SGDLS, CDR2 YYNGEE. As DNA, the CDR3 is TGTGCCAGCAGCCCCCGGGACAGTTTGAACACTGAAGCTTTCTTT. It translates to CASSPRDSLNTEAFF.

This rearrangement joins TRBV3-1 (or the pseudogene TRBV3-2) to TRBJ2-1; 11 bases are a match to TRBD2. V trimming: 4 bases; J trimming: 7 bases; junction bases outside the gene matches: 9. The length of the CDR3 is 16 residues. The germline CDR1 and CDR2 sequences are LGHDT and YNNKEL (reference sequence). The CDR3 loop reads CASSPPLAGVRNEQFF. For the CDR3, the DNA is TGTGCCAGCAGCCCCCCACTAGCGGGAGTGCGGAATGAGCAGTTCTTC.

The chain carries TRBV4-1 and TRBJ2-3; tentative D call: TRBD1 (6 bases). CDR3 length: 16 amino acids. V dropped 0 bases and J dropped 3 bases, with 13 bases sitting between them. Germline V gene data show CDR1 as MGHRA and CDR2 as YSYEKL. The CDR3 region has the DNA TGCGCCAGCAGCCAAGATTACCAGGGGAGTACAGATACGCAGTATTTT. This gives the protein CASSQDYQGSTDTQYF.

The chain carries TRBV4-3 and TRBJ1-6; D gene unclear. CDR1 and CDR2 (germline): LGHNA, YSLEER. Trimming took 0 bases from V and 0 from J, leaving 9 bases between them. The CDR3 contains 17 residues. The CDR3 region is CASSQDRGSSYNSPLHF. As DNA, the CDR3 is TGCGCCAGCAGCCAAGATCGCGGGAGCTCCTATAATTCACCCCTCCACTTT.

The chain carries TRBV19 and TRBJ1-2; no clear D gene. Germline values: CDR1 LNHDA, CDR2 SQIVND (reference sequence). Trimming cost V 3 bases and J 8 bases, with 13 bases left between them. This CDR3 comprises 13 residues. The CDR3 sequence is CASSMVRLRGYTF. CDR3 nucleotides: TGTGCCAGTAGTATGGTTCGGTTACGGGGCTACACCTTC. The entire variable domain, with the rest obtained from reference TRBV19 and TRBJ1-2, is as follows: DGGITQSPKYLFRKEGQNVTLSCEQNLNHDAMYWYRQDPGQGLRLIYYSQIVNDFQKGDIAEGYSVSREKKESFPLTVTSAQKNPTAFYLCASSMVRLRGYTFGSGTRLTVV.

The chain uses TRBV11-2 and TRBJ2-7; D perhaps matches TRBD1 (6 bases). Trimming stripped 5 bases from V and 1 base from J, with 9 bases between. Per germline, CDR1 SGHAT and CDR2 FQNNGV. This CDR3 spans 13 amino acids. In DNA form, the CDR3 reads TGTGCCAGCAGCGGCGGACAGTCCTACGAGCAGTACTTC. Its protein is CASSGGQSYEQYF.